Below, 22 T cell receptor beta chains from the same sample are listed, as sequenced in a study of cytomegalovirus exposure and HLA in healthy donors. 13 Jbeta primers and 60 Vbeta primers were used for the PCR. Measured with immunoSEQ multiplex PCR; TCRdb has only the in-frame clones, and not every one. The sample shows fewer than 250,000 clones, about four fifths of them seen only once. The sample comprised PBMCs. The receptors were sampled from a woman between 45 and 60 years old in good health and CMV-seropositive.

The chain joins TRBV6-6 to TRBJ2-3, with D perhaps TRBD1 (6 bases). The CDR3 length is 15 residues. Germline V CDR1 and CDR2: MNHNY, SVGAGI (reference sequence). With 6 bases removed from V and 0 bases from J, the gap between germline ends came to 13 bases. CDR3 amino acids: CASRMTGPSTDTQYF. As DNA, the CDR3 is TGTGCCAGCAGGATGACAGGCCCTAGCACAGATACGCAGTATTTT.

The V gene is TRBV11-2, the J gene TRBJ1-5; 7 nucleotides agree with TRBD1. The trim removed 0 bases at V and 1 base at J, leaving 3 bases unmatched. This CDR3 has 16 amino acids. Germline V gene sequence: CDR1 SGHAT, CDR2 FQNNGV. The CDR3 here is CASSLEGGRSNQPQHF. CDR3 DNA sequence: TGTGCCAGCAGCTTAGAAGGGGGCCGGAGCAATCAGCCCCAGCATTTT.

The V and J genes are TRBV15 and TRBJ2-3; 8 positions match TRBD2. Germline V gives CDR1 LNHNV, CDR2 YYDKDF (reference sequence). This CDR3 comprises 17 residues. V lost 0 bases and J lost 10; bases outside the gene matches: 15. CDR3 sequence (DNA): TGTGCCACCAGCAGAGATTCCCTCATAGAGCGGGGGCCCGCGCAGTATTTT. This gives the protein CATSRDSLIERGPAQYF.

The chain has TRBV2 and TRBJ1-1; D is possibly TRBD1 (5 bases). This CDR3 has 15 residues. V was clipped by 7 bases and J by 0 bases, with 15 bases between them. CDR1 is SNHLY, CDR2 FYNNEI, per germline. The CDR3 is CASMHRSSMNTEAFF. For the CDR3, the DNA is TGTGCCAGCATGCACAGGTCGTCCATGAACACTGAAGCTTTCTTT.

The chain recombines TRBV29-1 with TRBJ2-7; D is possibly TRBD2 (5 bases). Germline V CDR1 and CDR2: SQVTM, ANQGSEA. Trimming removed 7 bases from V and 5 bases from J, with 15 bases in between. CDR3 size: 12 residues. The CDR3 here is CSGGLAGHEQYF. The CDR3, as DNA: TGCAGCGGTGGCTTGGCGGGCCACGAGCAGTACTTC.

This clone has more than one count but fewer than ten. The chain links TRBV5-6 to TRBJ2-1, with a tentative D call TRBD1 (7 bases). CDR3 length equals 16 residues. Trimming took off 1 base at V and 3 bases at J, with 14 bases between the two ends. Germline V CDR1 and CDR2: SGHDT, YYEEEE. CDR3 sequence: CASSLYGGGVYNEQFF. In DNA, the CDR3 is TGTGCCAGCAGCTTGTATGGAGGGGGCGTCTACAATGAGCAGTTCTTC.

This clone has only a few counts. The same CDR3 also results from other DNA sequences found in this sample. The chain joins TRBV5-1 to TRBJ2-1, with D perhaps matching TRBD1 (6 bases). There are 14 residues in the CDR3. Trimming cost V 0 bases and J 6 bases, with 10 bases left between them. Germline loops: CDR1 SGHRS, CDR2 YFSETQ. CDR3 DNA: TGCGCCAGCAGCTTGGTACAGGGCGGCAATGAGCAGTTCTTC. Protein product: CASSLVQGGNEQFF.

The V gene is TRBV2, the J gene TRBJ2-2; tentatively, D is TRBD2 (5 bases). Germline CDR1 is SNHLY and CDR2 is FYNNEI. The CDR3 is made up of 14 amino acids. V lost 7 bases and J lost 1, with 10 bases in between. CDR3 sequence (DNA): TGTGCCAGCAATGGACTGGTGAACACCGGGGAGCTGTTTTTT. This codes for CASNGLVNTGELFF.

This clone has a single count. V is TRBV5-1 and J is TRBJ2-5, with D possibly being TRBD2 (6 bases). Trimming removed 2 bases from V and 5 bases from J, with 16 bases in between. Germline CDR1 and CDR2: SGHRS and YFSETQ. The CDR3 runs 15 residues. CDR3 region: CASSLSLKAGETQYF. The CDR3 coding sequence is TGCGCCAGCAGCTTATCCCTAAAGGCGGGGGAGACCCAGTACTTC.

The rearrangement uses TRBV30 and TRBJ1-5; D not certain. There are 16 residues in the CDR3. Germline CDR1 and CDR2: GTSNPN and SVGIG (reference sequence). V was pared by 6 bases and J by 2 bases, with 20 bases between. CDR3: CACQPQSFQGNQPQHF. As DNA, the CDR3 is TGTGCCTGCCAACCTCAAAGCTTCCAGGGCAATCAGCCCCAGCATTTT. The whole variable domain, filled in from reference TRBV30 and TRBJ1-5, reads SQTIHQWPATLVQPVGSPLSLECTVEGTSNPNLYWYRQAAGRGLQLLFYSVGIGQISSEVPQNLSASRPQDRQFILSSKKLLLSDSGFYLCACQPQSFQGNQPQHFGDGTRLSIL.

J is TRBJ2-1 and V is TRBV7-9; 7 nucleotides align to TRBD2. J was trimmed by 2 bases and V by 4 bases; bases with no gene match: 8. CDR3 length equals 16 residues. CDR1 is SEHNR and CDR2 is FQNEAQ in the germline V gene (reference sequence). For the CDR3, the DNA is TGTGCCAGCAGCTATAGGGAGGGGACTACCTACAATGAGCAGTTCTTC. Translating gives CASSYREGTTYNEQFF.

V is TRBV11-2 and J is TRBJ1-6; TRBD1 matches at 10 bases. Germline CDR1 SGHAT, CDR2 FQNNGV. This CDR3 has 15 amino acids. The trim removed 5 bases at V and 10 bases at J, leaving 8 bases unmatched. The CDR3 loop reads CASSRDRGNQSPLHF. The CDR3 nucleotides are TGTGCCAGCAGCCGGGACAGGGGAAATCAATCACCCCTCCACTTT. The whole variable domain, remainder taken from reference TRBV11-2 and TRBJ1-6, is EAGVAQSPRYKIIEKRQSVAFWCNPISGHATLYWYQQILGQGPKLLIQFQNNGVVDDSQLPKDRFSAERLKGVDSTLKIQPAKLEDSAVYLCASSRDRGNQSPLHFGNGTRLTVT.

The J gene is TRBJ2-1, the V gene TRBV5-1; 11 bases line up with TRBD2. The CDR3 contains 14 residues. Germline V gives CDR1 SGHRS, CDR2 YFSETQ. V was clipped by 7 bases and J by 5 bases; unmatched bases: 5. DNA for the CDR3: TGCGCCAGCCGGACTAGCGGGCAGAACAATGAGCAGTTCTTC. Encoded protein: CASRTSGQNNEQFF.

This clone was observed a few times. The chain combines TRBV4-1 with TRBJ1-2; D remains unclear. Germline lookup yields CDR1 MGHRA and CDR2 YSYEKL. CDR3 length: 13 residues. Trimming stripped 6 bases from V and 0 bases from J, with 8 bases between. CDR3 in amino acids: CASRGRTNYGYTF. The CDR3 coding sequence is TGCGCCAGCAGGGGCAGAACTAACTATGGCTACACCTTC.

This clone occurred a few times. V is TRBV6-5 and J is TRBJ2-7; a possible D gene is TRBD1 (6 bases). Germline V gene data show CDR1 as MNHEY and CDR2 as SVGAGI. CDR3 length: 14 amino acids. V lost 7 bases to trimming and J lost 1 base, with 14 bases between them. This CDR3 reads CASTLGRGSYEQYF. The CDR3 nucleotides read TGTGCCAGCACTTTGGGAAGGGGGTCCTACGAGCAGTACTTC.

This clone was seen a single time. This chain joins TRBV29-1 and TRBJ1-2; 9 bases are shared with TRBD1. After removal of 5 bases from V and 4 bases from J, the junction contained 5 bases not matched to a gene. CDR3 length equals 13 residues. CDR1 and CDR2 (germline): SQVTM, ANQGSEA. The CDR3 region has the DNA TGCAGCGTTTACAGGGGGCCAAGCTATGGCTACACCTTC. It codes for CSVYRGPSYGYTF.

The count of this clone is one. The chain carries TRBV2 and TRBJ2-7; tentative D call: TRBD1 (6 bases). Trimming stripped 0 bases from V and 5 bases from J, with 14 bases between. The germline V gene encodes CDR1 SNHLY and CDR2 FYNNEI. The CDR3 contains 15 residues. Here the CDR3 reads CASSEALLQGHEQYF. CDR3 nucleotides: TGTGCCAGCAGTGAAGCGCTTCTACAGGGCCACGAGCAGTACTTC.

This chain uses TRBV6-4 with TRBJ2-2; TRBD2 is a possible D gene (6 bases). Trimming removed 4 bases from V and 0 bases from J, with 12 bases in between. CDR3 size: 16 residues. Germline assignment: CDR1 MRHNA and CDR2 SNTAGT. The CDR3 reads CASSGGDPANTGELFF. The CDR3 DNA is TGTGCCAGCAGTGGGGGGGACCCCGCGAACACCGGGGAGCTGTTTTTT.

The V and J genes are TRBV9 and TRBJ1-1, with D hard to call. CDR1 and CDR2 from the germline V gene are SGDLS and YYNGEE. V was pared by 0 bases and J by 11 bases, with 17 bases between. CDR3 length: 14 residues. In DNA form, the CDR3 reads TGTGCCAGCAGCGTAGGTGACCCCGATTTCGGGGCTTTCTTT. Its protein is CASSVGDPDFGAFF.

V is TRBV5-1 and J is TRBJ1-4, with D tentatively TRBD1 (6 bases). Germline V CDR1 and CDR2: SGHRS, YFSETQ. This CDR3 spans 15 amino acids. V dropped 0 bases and J dropped 7 bases, with 13 bases sitting between them. CDR3 sequence reads: CASSLVGGRGEKLFF. Here the CDR3 DNA reads TGCGCCAGCAGCTTGGTCGGGGGGCGCGGTGAAAAACTGTTTTTT.

This chain uses TRBV2 with TRBJ2-1; no firm D call. V lost 8 bases to trimming and J lost 1 base, with 9 bases between them. This CDR3 spans 13 amino acids. Germline CDR1 SNHLY, CDR2 FYNNEI. DNA of the CDR3: TGTGCCAGCTCAACTGAGTCCTACAATGAGCAGTTCTTC. Translating it yields CASSTESYNEQFF.

J is TRBJ1-2 and V is TRBV10-3; 9 bases fit TRBD1. Germline values: CDR1 ENHRY, CDR2 SYGVKD. CDR3 length: 15 amino acids. The V gene end was trimmed by 6 bases and the J gene end by 4 bases; junction bases not matched to a gene: 9. The CDR3 DNA follows: TGTGCCATCAGCCAGTCTGGACAGGGGTCCTATGGCTACACCTTC. Residues: CAISQSGQGSYGYTF.